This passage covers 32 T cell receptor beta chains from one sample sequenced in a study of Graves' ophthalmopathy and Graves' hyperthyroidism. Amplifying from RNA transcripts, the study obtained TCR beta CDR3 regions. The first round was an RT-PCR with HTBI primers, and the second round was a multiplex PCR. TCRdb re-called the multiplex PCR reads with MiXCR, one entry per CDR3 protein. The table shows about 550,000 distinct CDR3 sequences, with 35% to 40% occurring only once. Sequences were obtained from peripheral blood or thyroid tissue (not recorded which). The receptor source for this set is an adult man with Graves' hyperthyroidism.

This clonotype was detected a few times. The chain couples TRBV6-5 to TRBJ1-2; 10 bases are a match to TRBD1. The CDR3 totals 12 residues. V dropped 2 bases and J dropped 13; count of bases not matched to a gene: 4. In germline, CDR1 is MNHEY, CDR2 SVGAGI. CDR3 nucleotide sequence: TGTGCCAGCAGTTACGGGACAGGGGTATCCACCTTC. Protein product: CASSYGTGVSTF.

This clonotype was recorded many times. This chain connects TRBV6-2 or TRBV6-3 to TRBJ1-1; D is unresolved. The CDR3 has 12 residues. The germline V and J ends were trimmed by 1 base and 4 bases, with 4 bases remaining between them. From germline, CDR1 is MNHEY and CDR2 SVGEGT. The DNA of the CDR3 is TGTGCCAGCAGTTACTTGAGCACTGAAGCTTTCTTT. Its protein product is CASSYLSTEAFF.

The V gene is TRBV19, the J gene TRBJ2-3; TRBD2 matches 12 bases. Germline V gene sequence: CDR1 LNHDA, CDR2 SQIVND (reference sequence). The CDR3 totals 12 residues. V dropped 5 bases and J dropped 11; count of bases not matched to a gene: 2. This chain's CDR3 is CASSVTSGGQYF. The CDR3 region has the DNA TGTGCCAGTAGTGTGACTAGCGGGGGGCAGTATTTT.

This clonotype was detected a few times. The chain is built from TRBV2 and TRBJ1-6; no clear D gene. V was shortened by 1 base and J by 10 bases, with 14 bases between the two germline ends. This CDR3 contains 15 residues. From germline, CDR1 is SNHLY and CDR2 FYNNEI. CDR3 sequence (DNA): TGTGCCAGCAGTGAAGAGGGCGGCTTGGGATCACCCCTCCACTTT. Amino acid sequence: CASSEEGGLGSPLHF.

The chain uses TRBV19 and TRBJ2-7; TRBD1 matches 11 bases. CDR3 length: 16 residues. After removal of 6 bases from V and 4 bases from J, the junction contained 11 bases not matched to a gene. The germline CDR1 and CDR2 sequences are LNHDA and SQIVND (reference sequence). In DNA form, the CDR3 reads TGTGCCAGTAGGTTGGCCGGGACAGGGGGTCGGTACGAGCAGTACTTC. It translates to CASRLAGTGGRYEQYF.

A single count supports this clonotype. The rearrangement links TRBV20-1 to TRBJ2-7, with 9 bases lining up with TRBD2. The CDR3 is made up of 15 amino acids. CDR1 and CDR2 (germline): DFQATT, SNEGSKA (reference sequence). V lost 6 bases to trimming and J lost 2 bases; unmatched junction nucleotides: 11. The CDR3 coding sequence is TGCAGTGCCCCCGGGCCTAGCGGGGCAACCTACGAGCAGTACTTC. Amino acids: CSAPGPSGATYEQYF.

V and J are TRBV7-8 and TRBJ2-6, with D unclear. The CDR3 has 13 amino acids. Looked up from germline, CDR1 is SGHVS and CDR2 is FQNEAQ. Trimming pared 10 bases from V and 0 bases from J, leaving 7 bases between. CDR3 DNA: TGTGCCACCTCCCTCTCTGGGGCCAACGTCCTGACTTTC. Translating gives CATSLSGANVLTF.

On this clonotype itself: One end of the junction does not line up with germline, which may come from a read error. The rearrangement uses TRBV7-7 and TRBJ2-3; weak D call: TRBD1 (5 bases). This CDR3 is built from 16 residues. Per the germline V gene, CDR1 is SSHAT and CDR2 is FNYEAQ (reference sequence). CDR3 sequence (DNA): TGTGCTAGCAGCTTGGGGCAAGGCTCCAGCACAGATACGCAGTATTTT. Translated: CASSLGQGSSTDTQYF.

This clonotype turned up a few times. As DNA, the CDR3 is TGTGCCAGCAGAGGACAGACGAACACTGAAGCTTTCTTT. Translation: CASRGQTNTEAFF. This chain connects TRBV6-1 to TRBJ1-1, with TRBD1 as a possible D gene (6 bases). There are 13 residues in the CDR3. Trimming cost V 6 bases and J 1 base, with 9 bases left between them. Germline V CDR1 and CDR2: MNHNS, SASEGT.

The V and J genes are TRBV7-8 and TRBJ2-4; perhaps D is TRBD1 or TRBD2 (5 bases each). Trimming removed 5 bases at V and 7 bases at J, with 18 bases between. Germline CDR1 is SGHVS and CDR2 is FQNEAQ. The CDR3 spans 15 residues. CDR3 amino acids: CASSPWLRGENIQYF. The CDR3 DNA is TGTGCCAGCAGCCCTTGGTTGAGAGGGGAGAACATTCAGTACTTC.

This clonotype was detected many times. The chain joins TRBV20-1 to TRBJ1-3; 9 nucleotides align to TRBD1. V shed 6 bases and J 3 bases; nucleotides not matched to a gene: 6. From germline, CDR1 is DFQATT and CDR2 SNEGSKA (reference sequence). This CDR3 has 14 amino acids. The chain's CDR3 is CSAGRDRVGNTIYF. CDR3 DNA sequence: TGCAGTGCCGGACGGGACAGGGTTGGAAACACCATATATTTT.

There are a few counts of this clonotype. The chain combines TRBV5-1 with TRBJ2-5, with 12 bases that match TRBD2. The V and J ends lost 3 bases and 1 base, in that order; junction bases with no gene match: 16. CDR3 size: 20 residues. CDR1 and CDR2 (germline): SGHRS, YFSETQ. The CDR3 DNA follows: TGCGCCAGCAGCTCAAGGACTAGCGGGACTCCGATCGGCCCCCAAGAGACCCAGTACTTC. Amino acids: CASSSRTSGTPIGPQETQYF.

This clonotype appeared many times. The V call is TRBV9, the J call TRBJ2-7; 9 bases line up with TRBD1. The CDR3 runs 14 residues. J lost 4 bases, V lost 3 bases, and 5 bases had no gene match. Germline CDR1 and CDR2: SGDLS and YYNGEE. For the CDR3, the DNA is TGTGCCAGCAGCGAGGGGACAGGGTTGTACGAGCAGTACTTC. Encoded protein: CASSEGTGLYEQYF. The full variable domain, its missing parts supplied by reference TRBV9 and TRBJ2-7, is DSGVTQTPKHLITATGQRVTLRCSPRSGDLSVYWYQQSLDQGLQFLIQYYNGEERAKGNILERFSAQQFPDLHSELNLSSLELGDSALYFCASSEGTGLYEQYFGPGTRLTVT.

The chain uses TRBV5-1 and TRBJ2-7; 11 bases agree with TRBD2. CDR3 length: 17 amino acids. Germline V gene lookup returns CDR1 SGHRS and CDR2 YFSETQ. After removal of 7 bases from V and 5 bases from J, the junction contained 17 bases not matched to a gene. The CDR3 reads CASSSRVSGRARNEQYF. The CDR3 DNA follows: TGCGCCAGCTCCTCCAGGGTTAGCGGGAGGGCGAGGAACGAGCAGTACTTC.

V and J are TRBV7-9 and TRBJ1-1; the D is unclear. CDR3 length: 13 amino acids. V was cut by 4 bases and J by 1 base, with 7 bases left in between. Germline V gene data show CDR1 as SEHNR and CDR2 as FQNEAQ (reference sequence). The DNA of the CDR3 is TGTGCCAGCAGCTCGGGCAGGAACACTGAAGCTTTCTTT. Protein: CASSSGRNTEAFF.

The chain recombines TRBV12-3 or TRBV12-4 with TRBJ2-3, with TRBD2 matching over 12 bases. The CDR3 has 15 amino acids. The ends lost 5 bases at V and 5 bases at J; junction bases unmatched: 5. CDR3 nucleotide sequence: TGTGCCAGCAGTCCGGGACTAGCGGGCAGAGATACGCAGTATTTT. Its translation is CASSPGLAGRDTQYF.

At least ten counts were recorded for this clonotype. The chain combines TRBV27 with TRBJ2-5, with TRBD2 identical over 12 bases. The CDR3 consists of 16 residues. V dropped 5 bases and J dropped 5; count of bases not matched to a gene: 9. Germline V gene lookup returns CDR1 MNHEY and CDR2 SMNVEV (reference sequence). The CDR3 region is CASSGRTTSGGETQYF. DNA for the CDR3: TGTGCCAGCAGTGGACGGACGACTAGCGGGGGCGAGACCCAGTACTTC.

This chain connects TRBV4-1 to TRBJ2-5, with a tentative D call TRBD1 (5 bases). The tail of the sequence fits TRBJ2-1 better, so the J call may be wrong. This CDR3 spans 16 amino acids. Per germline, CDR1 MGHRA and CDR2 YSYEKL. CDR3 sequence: CASSQEDNAFLNEQFF. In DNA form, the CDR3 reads TGCGCCAGCAGCCAAGAGGACAACGCTTTTCTCAATGAGCAGTTCTTC.

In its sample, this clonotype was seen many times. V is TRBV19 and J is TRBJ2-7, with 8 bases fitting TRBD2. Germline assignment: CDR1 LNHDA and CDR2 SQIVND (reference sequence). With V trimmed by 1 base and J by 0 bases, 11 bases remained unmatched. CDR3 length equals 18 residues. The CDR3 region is CASSIAGFSGTSSYEQYF. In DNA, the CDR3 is TGTGCCAGTAGTATAGCAGGGTTTAGCGGGACGAGCTCCTACGAGCAGTACTTC.

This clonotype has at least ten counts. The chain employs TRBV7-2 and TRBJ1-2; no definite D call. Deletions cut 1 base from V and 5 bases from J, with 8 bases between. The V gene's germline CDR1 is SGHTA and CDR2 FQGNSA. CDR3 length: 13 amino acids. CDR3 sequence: CASSLGEGYGYTF. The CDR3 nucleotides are TGTGCCAGCAGCTTAGGGGAAGGGTATGGCTACACCTTC.

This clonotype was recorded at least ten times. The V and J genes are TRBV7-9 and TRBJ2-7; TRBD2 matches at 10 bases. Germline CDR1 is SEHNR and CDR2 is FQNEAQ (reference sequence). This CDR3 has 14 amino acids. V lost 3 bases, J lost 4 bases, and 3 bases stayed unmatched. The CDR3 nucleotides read TGTGCCAGCAGCTTCACTAGCGGGAAGTACGAGCAGTACTTC. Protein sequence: CASSFTSGKYEQYF.

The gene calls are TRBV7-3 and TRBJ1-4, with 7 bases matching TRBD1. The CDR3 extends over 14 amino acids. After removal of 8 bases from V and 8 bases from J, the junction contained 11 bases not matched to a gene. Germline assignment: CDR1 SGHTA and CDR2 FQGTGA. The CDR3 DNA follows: TGTGCCAGCCTTGCCGGGACAGTACGAGAAAAACTGTTTTTT. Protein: CASLAGTVREKLFF.

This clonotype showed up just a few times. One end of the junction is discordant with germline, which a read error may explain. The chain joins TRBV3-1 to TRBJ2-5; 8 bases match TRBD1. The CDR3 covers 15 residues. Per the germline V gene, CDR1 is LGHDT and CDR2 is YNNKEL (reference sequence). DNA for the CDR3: TGTGCCAGCAGCGCTCAGGGGGCGAGGACAGAGGCCCAGTACTTC. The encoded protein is CASSAQGARTEAQYF.

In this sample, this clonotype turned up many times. CDR3 nucleotide sequence: TGTGCCAGCAGGCAGGGTTACTACGAGCAGTACTTC. Its translation: CASRQGYYEQYF. V and J are TRBV27 and TRBJ2-7, with D possibly TRBD1 on 5 matching bases. V lost 6 bases and J lost 3, with 9 bases in between. CDR1 and CDR2 from the germline V gene are MNHEY and SMNVEV (reference sequence). The CDR3 consists of 12 residues.

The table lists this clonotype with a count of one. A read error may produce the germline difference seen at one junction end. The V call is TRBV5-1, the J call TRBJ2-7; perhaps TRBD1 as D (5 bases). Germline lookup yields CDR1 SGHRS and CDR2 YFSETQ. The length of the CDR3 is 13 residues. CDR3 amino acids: CASSLGQSCEQYF. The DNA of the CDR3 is TGCGCCAGCAGCCTTGGACAATCCTGCGAGCAGTACTTC.

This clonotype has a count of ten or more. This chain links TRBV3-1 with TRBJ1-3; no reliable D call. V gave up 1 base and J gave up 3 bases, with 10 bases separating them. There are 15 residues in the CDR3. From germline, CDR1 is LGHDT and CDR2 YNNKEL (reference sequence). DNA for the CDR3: TGTGCCAGCAGCCAAGTGCGTCATTATGGAAACACCATATATTTT. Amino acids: CASSQVRHYGNTIYF. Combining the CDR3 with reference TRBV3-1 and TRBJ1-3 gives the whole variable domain DTAVSQTPKYLVTQMGNDKSIKCEQNLGHDTMYWYKQDSKKFLKIMFSYNNKELIINETVPNRFSPKSPDKAHLNLHINSLELGDSAVYFCASSQVRHYGNTIYFGEGSWLTVV.

CDR3 residues: CSARDEGTNTEAFF. The CDR3 DNA sequence: TGCAGTGCTAGAGATGAGGGGACGAACACTGAAGCTTTCTTT. The rearrangement links TRBV20-1 to TRBJ1-1, with D possibly matching TRBD1 (5 bases). Per germline, CDR1 DFQATT and CDR2 SNEGSKA (reference sequence). The CDR3 consists of 14 residues. V lost 0 bases to trimming and J lost 1 base, with 9 bases between them.

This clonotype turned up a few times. The CDR3 loop is CAWNRPGEVNEQYF. The CDR3 region has the DNA TGTGCCTGGAATCGGCCCGGCGAGGTTAACGAGCAGTACTTC. The rearrangement uses TRBV30 and TRBJ2-7, with D uncertain. The ends were cut back, 4 bases at V and 5 bases at J, with 18 bases in the middle. The germline V gene encodes CDR1 GTSNPN and CDR2 SVGIG (reference sequence). This CDR3 has 14 residues.

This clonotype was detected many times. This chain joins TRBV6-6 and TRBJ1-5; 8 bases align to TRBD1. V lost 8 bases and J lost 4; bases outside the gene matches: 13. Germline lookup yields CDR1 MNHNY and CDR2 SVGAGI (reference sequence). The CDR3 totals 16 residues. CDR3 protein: CASLFLTGTGNQPQHF. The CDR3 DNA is TGTGCCAGCCTCTTTCTTACCGGGACAGGTAATCAGCCCCAGCATTTT.

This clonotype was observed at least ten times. Here the CDR3 reads CSVTIPGQGSEAFF. In DNA, the CDR3 is TGCAGCGTTACGATCCCGGGACAGGGTTCTGAAGCTTTCTTT. This chain connects TRBV29-1 to TRBJ1-1; TRBD1 matches at 9 bases. With 5 bases clipped from V and 6 bases from J, the junction kept 10 bases outside the gene matches. Germline V gene lookup returns CDR1 SQVTM and CDR2 ANQGSEA. This CDR3 comprises 14 residues.

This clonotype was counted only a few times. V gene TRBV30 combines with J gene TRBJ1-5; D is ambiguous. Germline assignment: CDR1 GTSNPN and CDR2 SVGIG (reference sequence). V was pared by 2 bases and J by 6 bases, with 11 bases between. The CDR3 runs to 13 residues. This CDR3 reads CAWSKGDGQPQHF. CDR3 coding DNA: TGTGCCTGGAGTAAGGGAGACGGTCAGCCCCAGCATTTT. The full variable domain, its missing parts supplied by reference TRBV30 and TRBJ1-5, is SQTIHQWPATLVQPVGSPLSLECTVEGTSNPNLYWYRQAAGRGLQLLFYSVGIGQISSEVPQNLSASRPQDRQFILSSKKLLLSDSGFYLCAWSKGDGQPQHFGDGTRLSIL.

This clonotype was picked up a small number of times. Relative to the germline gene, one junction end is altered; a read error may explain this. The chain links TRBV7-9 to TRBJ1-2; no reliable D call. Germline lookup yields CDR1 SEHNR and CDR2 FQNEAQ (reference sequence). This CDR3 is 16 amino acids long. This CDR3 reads CASSQLPGNSNYGYTF. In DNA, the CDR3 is TGCGCCAGCAGCCAACTACCCGGGAACAGTAACTATGGCTACACCTTC.